Listed below are T cell receptor beta chains from one sample, sequenced in a study of technical replicates of blood from a handful of donors. Clones were sequenced by immunoSEQ multiplex PCR, and TCRdb holds only the in-frame ones, with some missing. Here the sample spans over 10,000 clones, 85% to 95% being singletons. The sequenced sample was PBMCs. These receptors all stem from a human donor in good health. Both conserved end residues are part of each CDR3. The D gene is left open where the match is weak.

TRBV11-2,TRBJ2-7,TRBD2,TGTGCCAGCAGCCCCATAGCGGGGGGAAAGTACGAGCAGTACTTC,CASSPIAGGKYEQYF
TRBV6-6,TRBJ2-7,-,TGTGCCAGCAGTTACGACGAAGGGGGTCAGCAGTACTTC,CASSYDEGGQQYF
TRBV11-3,TRBJ2-5,-,TGTGCCAGCAGCTTAGGCCGGGGGGCATGGTCGCAAGAGACCCAGTACTTC,CASSLGRGAWSQETQYF
TRBV6-1,TRBJ2-7,TRBD1,TGTGCCAGCAGTACAGGGGGCGGTTACGAGCAGTACTTC,CASSTGGGYEQYF
TRBV9,TRBJ2-3,TRBD2,TGTGCCAGCAGCGTAGGGGGACTAGCGGGAGATACGCAGTATTTT,CASSVGGLAGDTQYF
TRBV4-2,TRBJ1-5,-,TGTGCCAGCAGCCAAGGGGAGGGGGATCAGCCCCAGCATTTT,CASSQGEGDQPQHF
TRBV28,TRBJ1-1,-,TGTGCCAGCAGTTTAATACCGGGGATGAACACTGAAGCTTTCTTT,CASSLIPGMNTEAFF
TRBV25-1,TRBJ2-2,-,TGTGCCAGCAGTGAATCCCAGTACACCGGGGAGCTGTTTTTT,CASSESQYTGELFF
TRBV27,TRBJ1-2,-,TGTGCCAGCAGCCCCAAGGGGGAAGGAGGCTATGGCTACACCTTC,CASSPKGEGGYGYTF
TRBV5-1,TRBJ2-7,-,TGCGCCAGCAGCTTGGCCTGGGGAGCATTTACCTCCGGGACTGGTACCTACGAGCAGTACTTC,CASSLAWGAFTSGTGTYEQYF